The 31 T cell receptor beta chains given below trace back to one sample, sequenced in a study of cytomegalovirus exposure and HLA in healthy donors. TCRdb's copy holds only in-frame clones and misses some; the assay was immunoSEQ multiplex PCR. This table has some 170,000 clones, 65% to 90% appearing once. Sequences were obtained from PBMCs. These receptors all come from a woman aged 18-29 years in good health and CMV-seronegative.

This clone was observed a few times. J is TRBJ2-7 and V is TRBV6-1; 7 bases are shared with TRBD1. Germline V lookup: CDR1 MNHNS, CDR2 SASEGT. V lost 4 bases, J lost 7 bases, and 10 bases stayed unmatched. The CDR3 runs 14 residues. Here the CDR3 reads CASSANDRVQEQYF. CDR3 bases: TGTGCCAGCAGTGCAAATGACAGGGTTCAGGAGCAGTACTTC.

V and J are TRBV6-5 and TRBJ1-1, with D tentatively TRBD1 (5 bases). Germline V CDR1 and CDR2: MNHEY, SVGAGI. The CDR3 sequence is 14 residues long. The germline V and J ends were trimmed by 6 bases and 4 bases, with 15 bases remaining between them. The CDR3 DNA is TGTGCCAGCAGCCCCGGGGCGGGAAGCACTGAAGCTTTCTTT. This encodes CASSPGAGSTEAFF.

The chain joins TRBV19 to TRBJ1-2; 7 bases map to TRBD1. CDR3 length: 14 amino acids. V lost 8 bases, J lost 4 bases, and 10 bases stayed unmatched. In germline, CDR1 is LNHDA, CDR2 SQIVND (reference sequence). CDR3 nucleotides: TGTGCCAGTCGTCTCCAGACAGGGACCTATGGCTACACCTTC. Translating it yields CASRLQTGTYGYTF.

This clone was counted only a few times. The V call is TRBV12-5, the J call TRBJ2-2; 7 bases match TRBD2. The CDR3 spans 16 residues. V shed 11 bases and J 4 bases; nucleotides not matched to a gene: 16. CDR1 and CDR2 from the germline V gene are LGHNT and FRNRAP. The CDR3: CAGGLGGEWSTGELFF. In DNA form, the CDR3 reads TGTGCTGGCGGGCTGGGGGGGGAGTGGAGCACCGGGGAGCTGTTTTTT.

The J gene is TRBJ1-2, the V gene TRBV29-1; unclear D gene. The germline V gene encodes CDR1 SQVTM and CDR2 ANQGSEA. The CDR3 extends over 15 amino acids. V lost 2 bases and J 4 bases, leaving 17 bases between the germline ends. The chain's CDR3 is CSVEMARETFYGYTF. Here the CDR3 DNA reads TGCAGCGTTGAAATGGCGCGGGAGACCTTCTATGGCTACACCTTC.

V gene TRBV4-1 combines with J gene TRBJ1-1; D not certain. CDR1 is MGHRA, CDR2 YSYEKL, per germline. The CDR3 sequence is 16 residues long. V was pared by 3 bases and J by 3 bases, with 17 bases between. The CDR3 here is CASSHPIDGNYTEAFF. The CDR3 region has the DNA TGCGCCAGCAGCCACCCCATTGACGGGAATTACACTGAAGCTTTCTTT.

This chain links TRBV7-9 with TRBJ1-1; D gene ambiguous. Trimming left V 2 bases short and J 1 base short, with 8 bases between. The CDR3 spans 14 residues. Germline loops: CDR1 SEHNR, CDR2 FQNEAQ (reference sequence). The CDR3 sequence is CASSLPPGNTEAFF. CDR3 coding DNA: TGTGCCAGCAGCTTACCCCCAGGGAACACTGAAGCTTTCTTT.

The gene calls are TRBV5-8 and TRBJ1-5; the D is unclear. Trimming pared 0 bases from V and 0 bases from J, leaving 10 bases between. The CDR3 runs 16 residues. Germline V lookup: CDR1 SGHTS, CDR2 YDEGEE. In DNA, the CDR3 is TGTGCCAGCAGCTTGGATTTCGAGTATAGCAATCAGCCCCAGCATTTT. Protein sequence: CASSLDFEYSNQPQHF.

This sequence joins TRBV13 and TRBJ2-7, with a possible D match to TRBD1 (6 bases). Trimming took 3 bases from V and 3 from J, leaving 15 bases between them. The CDR3 runs to 15 residues. From germline, CDR1 is PRHDT and CDR2 FYEKMQ (reference sequence). Written as DNA, the CDR3 is TGTGCCAGCAGCTTCCCCAGGGGAAGGGACTACGAGCAGTACTTC. Residues: CASSFPRGRDYEQYF. The variable domain in full, with the rest retrieved from reference TRBV13 and TRBJ2-7, is AAGVIQSPRHLIKEKRETATLKCYPIPRHDTVYWYQQGPGQDPQFLISFYEKMQSDKGSIPDRFSAQQFSDYHSELNMSSLELGDSALYFCASSFPRGRDYEQYFGPGTRLTVT.

V gene TRBV5-1 combines with J gene TRBJ1-2; D is possibly TRBD1 (5 bases). The V gene lost 4 bases and the J gene lost 0 bases, with 10 bases spanning the gap. The germline gives CDR1 SGHRS, CDR2 YFSETQ. The CDR3 length is 14 residues. The chain's CDR3 is CASSPRASNYGYTF. The CDR3 DNA reads TGCGCCAGCAGCCCCAGGGCGTCTAACTATGGCTACACCTTC.

V usage is TRBV7-9 and J usage is TRBJ1-1; the D gene is possibly TRBD1 (5 bases). Trimming took off 3 bases at V and 1 base at J, with 9 bases between the two ends. Germline lookup yields CDR1 SEHNR and CDR2 FQNEAQ (reference sequence). The CDR3 has 14 residues. The CDR3 DNA reads TGTGCCAGCAGCTTTGGGACTGAGAACACTGAAGCTTTCTTT. Protein product: CASSFGTENTEAFF.

As DNA, the CDR3 is TGCGCCAGCAGTTTGACAACCTCTGGCTCCTATAATTCACCCCTCCACTTT. It yields the protein CASSLTTSGSYNSPLHF. The V call is TRBV5-1, the J call TRBJ1-6; D is unresolved. The V and J ends lost 5 bases and 0 bases respectively, with 15 bases between them. The germline gives CDR1 SGHRS, CDR2 YFSETQ. The CDR3 runs to 17 residues.

This clone has just a few counts. The chain is built from TRBV10-1 and TRBJ1-5; D is undetermined. This CDR3 region has 12 residues. The germline CDR1 and CDR2 sequences are WNHNN and SYGVQD (reference sequence). Trimming shortened V by 3 bases and J by 2 bases, and 2 bases separated the two germline ends. The CDR3 DNA reads as TGCGCCAGCAGTGACGGCAATCAGCCCCAGCATTTT. Translating it yields CASSDGNQPQHF.

This chain connects TRBV19 to TRBJ1-1, with D uncertain. From germline, CDR1 is LNHDA and CDR2 SQIVND (reference sequence). The CDR3 runs to 15 residues. The V end lost 5 bases, the J end lost 1 base, and 14 bases lay between the germline ends. The CDR3 nucleotides are TGTGCCAGTAGTCAATCCCTTTCAGAGAACACTGAAGCTTTCTTT. Translating it yields CASSQSLSENTEAFF.

V gene TRBV30 combines with J gene TRBJ2-2; 10 positions match TRBD2. The germline gives CDR1 GTSNPN, CDR2 SVGIG (reference sequence). This CDR3 is built from 15 residues. Trimming removed 0 bases from V and 6 bases from J; junction bases left unmatched: 4. As DNA, the CDR3 is TGTGCCTGGAGTGTGAGCGGGGGGGAGGCCGGGGAGCTGTTTTTT. Amino acids: CAWSVSGGEAGELFF.

V usage is TRBV25-1 and J usage is TRBJ1-1, with TRBD1 as a possible D gene (5 bases). In germline, CDR1 is MGHDK, CDR2 SYGVNS. The length of the CDR3 is 14 residues. Trimming left V 8 bases short and J 3 bases short, with 16 bases between. CDR3 sequence (DNA): TGTGCCAGCTTCAGGGTGCGCACGGACACTGAAGCTTTCTTT. It translates to CASFRVRTDTEAFF.

The count of this clone is one. The chain couples TRBV18 to TRBJ2-3; D is perhaps TRBD2 (5 bases). The CDR3 runs to 12 residues. V gave up 3 bases and J gave up 5 bases, with 6 bases separating them. Germline lookup yields CDR1 KGHSH and CDR2 LQKENI. This chain's CDR3 is CASSPGGDTQYF. As DNA, the CDR3 is TGTGCCAGCTCACCCGGAGGAGATACGCAGTATTTT.

This CDR3 reads CASSGRPFYEQYF. For the CDR3, the DNA is TGTGCCAGCAGCGGGAGGCCCTTTTACGAGCAGTACTTC. The chain has TRBV11-3 and TRBJ2-7, with a weak D call TRBD2 (6 bases). Between the trimmed V and J ends, which lost 5 bases and 4 bases, there was a span of 12 bases. This CDR3 comprises 13 residues. CDR1 SGHNT and CDR2 YENEEA come from the germline V gene.

This clone was seen ten or more times. V is TRBV18 and J is TRBJ2-2; no clear D gene. CDR3 length equals 15 residues. The germline V gene has CDR1 KGHSH and CDR2 LQKENI. V dropped 4 bases and J dropped 4 bases, with 13 bases sitting between them. DNA for the CDR3: TGTGCCAGCTCACTGGTCAGCGACGGCACCGGGGAGCTGTTTTTT. This translates into CASSLVSDGTGELFF.

The chain employs TRBV27 and TRBJ1-5; possibly TRBD1 for D (6 bases). Germline V gene lookup returns CDR1 MNHEY and CDR2 SMNVEV (reference sequence). The V end lost 3 bases, the J end lost 6 bases, and 12 bases lay between the germline ends. CDR3 size: 14 residues. The CDR3, as DNA: TGTGCCAGCAGTTTGCAGGGGTTGGGTCAGCCCCAGCATTTT. Translation: CASSLQGLGQPQHF.

This sequence joins TRBV7-2 and TRBJ2-1; perhaps TRBD2 as D (5 bases). Germline V lookup: CDR1 SGHTA, CDR2 FQGNSA. CDR3 length equals 14 residues. V was clipped by 5 bases and J by 9 bases, with 17 bases between them. CDR3 sequence: CASSPPTITSEQFF. The CDR3 nucleotides are TGTGCCAGCAGCCCGCCGACTATAACCAGTGAGCAGTTCTTC.

The chain uses TRBV5-5 and TRBJ2-2, with D unresolved. This CDR3 has 12 amino acids. V lost 3 bases and J 4 bases, leaving 4 bases between the germline ends. Germline CDR1 reads SGHKS; CDR2 reads YYEKEE (reference sequence). The CDR3 reads CASSSRTGELFF. Here the CDR3 DNA reads TGTGCCAGCAGCTCCCGCACCGGGGAGCTGTTTTTT. Drawing the rest from reference TRBV5-5 and TRBJ2-2, the complete variable domain is DAGVTQSPTHLIKTRGQQVTLRCSPISGHKSVSWYQQVLGQGPQFIFQYYEKEERGRGNFPDRFSARQFPNYSSELNVNALLLGDSALYLCASSSRTGELFFGEGSRLTVL.

The chain joins TRBV29-1 to TRBJ1-1, with a possible D match to TRBD1 (5 bases). CDR3 length equals 13 residues. V was shortened by 6 bases and J by 0 bases, with 11 bases between the two germline ends. Germline assignment: CDR1 SQVTM and CDR2 ANQGSEA. CDR3 protein: CSVVWGMNTEAFF. The CDR3 nucleotides read TGCAGCGTGGTGTGGGGCATGAACACTGAAGCTTTCTTT. Drawing the rest from reference TRBV29-1 and TRBJ1-1, the complete variable domain is SAVISQKPSRDICQRGTSLTIQCQVDSQVTMMFWYRQQPGQSLTLIATANQGSEATYESGFVIDKFPISRPNLTFSTLTVSNMSPEDSSIYLCSVVWGMNTEAFFGQGTRLTVV.

V and J are TRBV5-6 and TRBJ2-7; tentatively, D is TRBD2 (5 bases). Trimming took 0 bases from V and 2 from J, leaving 12 bases between them. This CDR3 contains 15 residues. Per germline, CDR1 SGHDT and CDR2 YYEEEE. This CDR3 is CASSLVSGSPYEQYF. As DNA, the CDR3 is TGTGCCAGCAGCTTGGTGTCGGGGTCCCCCTACGAGCAGTACTTC.

This clone turned up a few times. The V and J genes are TRBV9 and TRBJ2-7; 7 bases line up with TRBD1. V was clipped by 2 bases and J by 2 bases; unmatched bases: 10. Germline values: CDR1 SGDLS, CDR2 YYNGEE. This CDR3 is 16 amino acids long. The CDR3 protein is CASSVTDRAVTYEQYF. CDR3 nucleotides: TGTGCCAGCAGCGTTACAGACAGGGCCGTGACCTACGAGCAGTACTTC.

The V call is TRBV9, the J call TRBJ2-5; TRBD2 aligns across 10 bases. The germline V gene encodes CDR1 SGDLS and CDR2 YYNGEE. The CDR3 runs to 15 residues. V lost 4 bases to trimming and J lost 2 bases; unmatched junction nucleotides: 5. Here the CDR3 DNA reads TGTGCCAGCAGCCCCCGTAGCGGGGGGCAAGAGACCCAGTACTTC. Protein sequence: CASSPRSGGQETQYF.

The chain has TRBV5-1 and TRBJ2-3; TRBD2 agrees at 7 bases. This CDR3 has 14 residues. The junction had 7 bases not matched to a gene; V was cut back by 6 bases and J by 3 bases. Per germline, CDR1 SGHRS and CDR2 YFSETQ. CDR3 sequence: CASKKSGTTDTQYF. The CDR3 region has the DNA TGCGCCAGCAAGAAAAGCGGGACGACAGATACGCAGTATTTT.

The chain uses TRBV6-5 and TRBJ1-6; 7 bases map to TRBD1. From germline, CDR1 is MNHEY and CDR2 SVGAGI. The trim removed 8 bases at V and 10 bases at J, leaving 11 bases unmatched. The CDR3 has 14 residues. The CDR3 region is CASGGAGQTSPLHF. In DNA form, the CDR3 reads TGTGCCAGCGGGGGCGCGGGACAGACCTCACCCCTCCACTTT.

In the case of this clone: The same CDR3 arises from other DNA sequences in this sample as well. In nucleotides, the CDR3 is TGCGCCAGCAGTTCGCTAGAGGGTGATTACGAGCAGTACTTC. As protein: CASSSLEGDYEQYF. The chain uses TRBV5-1 and TRBJ2-7; the D gene is possibly TRBD2 (5 bases). The V gene's germline CDR1 is SGHRS and CDR2 YFSETQ. CDR3 length: 14 residues. V was trimmed by 5 bases and J by 4 bases, leaving 16 bases between them.

This chain uses TRBV19 with TRBJ1-2, with TRBD1 matching 8 bases. The length of the CDR3 is 15 residues. V trimming: 5 bases; J trimming: 2 bases; junction bases outside the gene matches: 7. CDR1 is LNHDA, CDR2 SQIVND, per germline (reference sequence). CDR3 amino acids: CASSRSRDRNYGYTF. CDR3 coding DNA: TGTGCCAGTAGTCGATCCCGGGACAGGAACTATGGCTACACCTTC.

The chain is built from TRBV5-4 and TRBJ2-3; 9 nucleotides line up with TRBD1. The germline V gene has CDR1 SGHNT and CDR2 YYREEE (reference sequence). J gave up 1 base and V 3 bases, and 6 bases lay outside the gene matches. The CDR3 spans 16 residues. CDR3 sequence: CASSSEWDRGTDTQYF. In DNA form, the CDR3 reads TGTGCCAGCAGCTCGGAGTGGGACAGGGGCACAGATACGCAGTATTTT.